The TCR beta chain under discussion was sequenced for a study of early T cells in non-severe SARS-CoV-2 infection. Overall study: Sequencing targeted bulk RNA from unsorted whole blood, leaving chains unpaired.

Attachment of unique molecular identifiers was made to individual cDNA molecules. TCRdb processed the 5' RACE reads anew with MiXCR; each CDR3 protein has one entry. The sample yields 97,000 or so distinct CDR3 sequences, 13% seen once. Study-wide findings and caveats: Lookups in VDJdb leaned toward anti-spike CD8 responses and missed private and CD4 specificities.

This clonotype was observed at least ten times. Its cognate antigen is unknown. This CDR3 contains 14 residues. The germline CDR1 and CDR2 sequences are SGHAT and FQNNGV. With 4 bases removed from V and 2 bases from J, the gap between germline ends came to 11 bases. Source material: whole blood. The TCR originated in an adult who was a healthcare worker with PCR-confirmed SARS-CoV-2 infection or an uninfected control (not recorded which). V and J are TRBV11-2 and TRBJ2-5; TRBD2 might be the D (6 bases). CDR3 residues: CASSSVGGQETQYF. The CDR3 DNA follows: TGTGCCAGCAGCTCCGTGGGGGGTCAAGAGACCCAGTACTTC.